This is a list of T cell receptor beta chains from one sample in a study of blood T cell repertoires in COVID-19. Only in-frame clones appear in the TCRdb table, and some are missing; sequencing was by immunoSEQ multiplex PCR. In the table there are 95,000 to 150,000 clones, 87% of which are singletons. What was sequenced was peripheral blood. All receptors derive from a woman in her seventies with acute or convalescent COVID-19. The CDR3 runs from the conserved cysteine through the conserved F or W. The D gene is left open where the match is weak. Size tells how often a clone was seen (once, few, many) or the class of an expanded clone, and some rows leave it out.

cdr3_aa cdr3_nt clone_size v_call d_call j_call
CSVRSYNSPLHF TGCAGCGTTCGCTCCTATAATTCACCCCTCCACTTT . TRBV29-1 . TRBJ1-6
CASSSGLAALAANVLTF TGTGCCAGCAGCTCGGGACTAGCGGCGCTAGCGGCCAACGTCCTGACTTTC . TRBV11-2 TRBD2 TRBJ2-6
CASSPTRKLFF TGTGCCAGCAGCCCTACTCGAAAACTGTTTTTT . TRBV2 . TRBJ1-4
CASSLAGVQFFSAGELFF TGTGCCAGCAGCTTGGCGGGGGTTCAGTTCTTTTCTGCCGGGGAGCTGTTTTTT . TRBV5-4 . TRBJ2-2
CASSYGQASTDTQYF TGTGCCAGCAGTTACGGGCAGGCCTCCACAGATACGCAGTATTTT once TRBV6-5 . TRBJ2-3
CASSQTSGGGDEQFF TGTGCCAGCAGCCAGACTAGCGGGGGGGGTGATGAGCAGTTCTTC . TRBV4-2 TRBD2 TRBJ2-1
CASSQGFRDRGRIQYF TGCGCCAGCAGCCAAGGCTTCCGGGACAGAGGACGCATTCAGTACTTC . TRBV4-1 TRBD1 TRBJ2-4
CASSFQTDSYGYTF TGCGCCAGCAGCTTCCAGACAGACTCCTATGGCTACACCTTC . TRBV5-1 . TRBJ1-2
CASGLDRERGYTF TGTGCCAGCGGCCTGGACAGGGAGCGGGGCTACACCTTC . TRBV2 TRBD1 TRBJ1-2
CAWNTGANSPLHF TGTGCCTGGAATACAGGGGCTAATTCACCCCTCCACTTT . TRBV30 TRBD1 TRBJ1-6
CAPPRGLAGTSGANVLTF TGTGCCCCCCCTCGGGGGCTAGCGGGGACCTCTGGGGCCAACGTCCTGACTTTC . TRBV2 TRBD2 TRBJ2-6
CASSPTVLNTEAFF TGTGCCAGCAGCCCGACAGTTTTGAACACTGAAGCTTTCTTT . TRBV7-9 . TRBJ1-1
CASSWTDVNTGELFF TGTGCCAGCAGTTGGACAGACGTAAACACCGGGGAGCTGTTTTTT . TRBV6-1 . TRBJ2-2
CASSSTGQAYEQYF TGTGCCAGCAGCTCGACGGGACAGGCCTACGAGCAGTACTTC once TRBV7-3 TRBD1 TRBJ2-7